The 22 T cell receptor beta chains below all came from one sample that was sequenced in a study of T cell repertoires in cytomegalovirus infection. TCRdb reanalysed the reads using MiXCR and keeps one entry per CDR3 protein. The table lists approximately 110,000 distinct CDR3 sequences, about 40% of them singletons, with just under 75% in the top ten. The antigens these receptors bind are not known. Source: CD8+ T cells from cultured PBMCs, taken from culture after CMV antigen stimulation. Receptors were obtained from a human donor in good health (CMV status not recorded). Some clones in this sample may be carry-over from other donors' samples.

J is TRBJ2-5 and V is TRBV6-1, with TRBD2 identical over 10 bases. The V gene end was trimmed by 2 bases and the J gene end by 5 bases; junction bases not matched to a gene: 14. Germline V gene lookup returns CDR1 MNHNS and CDR2 SASEGT. This CDR3 is built from 18 residues. CDR3 loop: CASSELASGGLTRETQYF. Here the CDR3 DNA reads TGTGCCAGCAGTGAATTAGCTAGCGGGGGCCTAACTCGGGAGACCCAGTACTTC.

The V gene is TRBV4-2, the J gene TRBJ2-1; 11 nucleotides agree with TRBD2. Germline V gives CDR1 LGHNA, CDR2 YNFKEQ. This CDR3 is built from 14 residues. J was trimmed by 4 bases and V by 8 bases; bases with no gene match: 4. The CDR3: CASHGTSGYNEQFF. CDR3 sequence (DNA): TGTGCCAGCCACGGGACTAGCGGATACAATGAGCAGTTCTTC.

Written as DNA, the CDR3 is TGTGCCAGCGGCCGAGCGGGGGGGCCAGGCAATGAGCAGTTCTTC. It yields the protein CASGRAGGPGNEQFF. The chain uses TRBV7-6 and TRBJ2-1; 10 positions match TRBD2. Germline CDR1 and CDR2: SGHVS and FNYEAQ. The length of the CDR3 is 15 residues. V lost 8 bases to trimming and J lost 6 bases; unmatched junction nucleotides: 10.

This clonotype has more than one count but fewer than ten. The chain employs TRBV27 and TRBJ2-1, with D maybe TRBD2 (6 bases). CDR1 is MNHEY, CDR2 SMNVEV, per germline (reference sequence). V was shortened by 0 bases and J by 8 bases, with 8 bases between the two germline ends. The CDR3 is 13 residues long. Written as DNA, the CDR3 is TGTGCCAGCAGTTTATCCCGCGGGGATGAGCAGTTCTTC. It yields the protein CASSLSRGDEQFF.

The J gene is TRBJ1-6, the V gene TRBV19; TRBD1 matches 10 bases. The CDR3 is 14 residues long. The germline V gene has CDR1 LNHDA and CDR2 SQIVND (reference sequence). V lost 8 bases to trimming and J lost 11 bases; unmatched junction nucleotides: 9. Written as DNA, the CDR3 is TGTGCCAGTTCCTCGGACAGGGGGGGAACACCCCTCCACTTT. Translation: CASSSDRGGTPLHF.

The chain has TRBV25-1 and TRBJ1-1; D unclear. CDR3 length: 13 residues. V lost 4 bases, J lost 1 base, and 7 bases lay in between. The germline CDR1 and CDR2 sequences are MGHDK and SYGVNS. The CDR3 DNA reads TGTGCCAGCAGTGTGTGGGGGAACACTGAAGCTTTCTTT. It codes for CASSVWGNTEAFF.

J is TRBJ2-3 and V is TRBV27, with 8 bases fitting TRBD2. Germline CDR1 and CDR2: MNHEY and SMNVEV (reference sequence). The V segment lost 3 bases and the J segment 3 bases; nucleotides outside the gene matches: 11. This CDR3 region has 17 residues. Written as DNA, the CDR3 is TGTGCCAGCAGTTTGGCTAGCGGGTACAAAGGGACAGATACGCAGTATTTT. This gives the protein CASSLASGYKGTDTQYF.

The chain links TRBV12-3 or TRBV12-4 to TRBJ1-5; a possible D gene is TRBD1 (5 bases). V lost 3 bases, J lost 2 bases, and 11 bases lay in between. The CDR3 has 15 residues. The CDR3 loop is CASSLFGGGNQPQHF. Written as DNA, the CDR3 is TGTGCCAGCAGTTTGTTCGGGGGTGGCAATCAGCCCCAGCATTTT.

This clonotype was seen more than once but under ten times. The CDR3 DNA reads as TGTGCCAGCAACCGCGGGGGGCCGGGGGATACGCAGTATTTT. It codes for CASNRGGPGDTQYF. The V and J genes are TRBV12-3 or TRBV12-4 and TRBJ2-3; 8 positions match TRBD2. The V and J ends lost 7 bases and 6 bases, in that order; junction bases with no gene match: 9. The CDR3 spans 14 residues.

The chain is built from TRBV7-9 and TRBJ1-1, with TRBD1 as a possible D gene (6 bases). This CDR3 is built from 12 residues. Trimming cost V 3 bases and J 7 bases, with 9 bases left between them. From germline, CDR1 is SEHNR and CDR2 FQNEAQ (reference sequence). This CDR3 is CASSFTDSEAFF. The CDR3 coding sequence is TGTGCCAGCAGCTTTACGGACAGTGAAGCTTTCTTT. Drawing the rest from reference TRBV7-9 and TRBJ1-1, the complete variable domain is DTGVSQNPRHKITKRGQNVTFRCDPISEHNRLYWYRQTLGQGPEFLTYFQNEAQLEKSRLLSDRFSAERPKGSFSTLEIQRTEQGDSAMYLCASSFTDSEAFFGQGTRLTVV.

This chain links TRBV4-3 with TRBJ2-1; D is uncertain. The V gene's germline CDR1 is LGHNA and CDR2 YSLEER. Deletions cut 0 bases from V and 7 bases from J, with 4 bases between. The CDR3 sequence is 12 residues long. For the CDR3, the DNA is TGCGCCAGCAGCCAAGATAGGAATGAGCAGTTCTTC. Amino acid sequence: CASSQDRNEQFF.

In its sample, this clonotype was seen a few times. This rearrangement joins TRBV7-2 to TRBJ1-4, with D possibly matching TRBD1 (6 bases). CDR1 and CDR2 (germline): SGHTA, FQGNSA. Trimming left V 5 bases short and J 7 bases short, with 17 bases between. The CDR3 has 15 amino acids. The CDR3 sequence: CASSEAGGPREKLFF. The CDR3 coding sequence is TGTGCCAGCAGCGAGGCGGGGGGCCCCCGTGAAAAACTGTTTTTT. The complete variable domain, with remaining parts taken from reference TRBV7-2 and TRBJ1-4, reads GAGVSQSPSNKVTEKGKDVELRCDPISGHTALYWYRQSLGQGLEFLIYFQGNSAPDKSGLPSDRFSAERTGGSVSTLTIQRTQQEDSAVYLCASSEAGGPREKLFFGSGTQLSVL.

The table lists this clonotype with a count of one. The chain has TRBV12-3 or TRBV12-4 and TRBJ2-3; D perhaps matches TRBD2 (6 bases). The CDR3 spans 14 residues. V lost 5 bases and J lost 2, with 11 bases in between. CDR3 loop: CASSLRGFTDTQYF. CDR3 bases: TGTGCCAGCAGTCTACGGGGGTTCACAGATACGCAGTATTTT.

The chain combines TRBV2 with TRBJ2-7; D unresolved. V lost 4 bases and J 3 bases, leaving 4 bases between the germline ends. This CDR3 region has 11 residues. Germline V lookup: CDR1 SNHLY, CDR2 FYNNEI. CDR3 sequence reads: CASSAGYEQYF. CDR3 coding DNA: TGTGCCAGCAGTGCAGGCTACGAGCAGTACTTC. Based on the CDR3 plus reference TRBV2 and TRBJ2-7, the full variable domain is EPEVTQTPSHQVTQMGQEVILRCVPISNHLYFYWYRQILGQKVEFLVSFYNNEISEKSEIFDDQFSVERPDGSNFTLKIRSTKLEDSAMYFCASSAGYEQYFGPGTRLTVT.

The chain uses TRBV27 and TRBJ2-7; D is unclear. V was pared by 4 bases and J by 3 bases, with 13 bases between. Looked up from germline, CDR1 is MNHEY and CDR2 is SMNVEV (reference sequence). There are 14 residues in the CDR3. CDR3 bases: TGTGCCAGCAGTTCGGCAGGCTATCACTACGAGCAGTACTTC. Amino acid sequence: CASSSAGYHYEQYF.

The chain has TRBV4-2 and TRBJ2-2; TRBD1 or TRBD2 may be the D gene (5 bases each). V was cut by 1 base and J by 6 bases, with 12 bases left in between. From germline, CDR1 is LGHNA and CDR2 YNFKEQ. The CDR3 is 15 residues long. CDR3 nucleotide sequence: TGTGCCAGCAGCCAAGCCACGGGGCGGGCCGGGGAGCTGTTTTTT. Translation gives CASSQATGRAGELFF.

In this sample, this clonotype turned up a few times. This chain uses TRBV20-1 with TRBJ2-7; TRBD1 or TRBD2 may be the D gene (5 bases each). The CDR3 runs to 13 residues. CDR1 and CDR2 from the germline V gene are DFQATT and SNEGSKA (reference sequence). Between the trimmed V and J ends, which lost 5 bases and 0 bases, there was a span of 11 bases. The CDR3 protein is CSASGPNSYEQYF. The CDR3 DNA reads as TGCAGTGCTTCGGGACCGAACTCCTACGAGCAGTACTTC.

The chain has TRBV3-1 and TRBJ1-2; D gene unclear. Trimming removed 5 bases at V and 6 bases at J, with 22 bases between. The CDR3 loop spans 16 amino acids. Germline V gene sequence: CDR1 LGHDT, CDR2 YNNKEL (reference sequence). The chain's CDR3 is CASSSQEGGRADGYTF. The CDR3, as DNA: TGTGCCAGCAGCAGCCAAGAGGGTGGCCGGGCGGATGGCTACACCTTC.

The rearrangement joins TRBV3-1 to TRBJ2-1; 14 nucleotides agree with TRBD2. This CDR3 has 18 residues. Germline trimming cut 0 bases from V and 5 bases from J; bases unmatched to any gene: 6. Germline V gives CDR1 LGHDT, CDR2 YNNKEL (reference sequence). CDR3 DNA: TGTGCCAGCAGCCAAGATCGGACTAGCGGGGGGCAAAACAATGAGCAGTTCTTC. Protein sequence: CASSQDRTSGGQNNEQFF.

This clonotype was detected a few times. This sequence joins TRBV2 and TRBJ1-2; the D is unclear. The CDR3 has 15 amino acids. The germline V gene has CDR1 SNHLY and CDR2 FYNNEI. V lost 3 bases to trimming and J lost 0 bases, with 11 bases between them. Here the CDR3 DNA reads TGTGCCAGCAGTGACGTAGGCAGGACTAACTATGGCTACACCTTC. Protein: CASSDVGRTNYGYTF.

The CDR3 loop is CASSVRANEQFF. Written as DNA, the CDR3 is TGTGCCAGCAGCGTTAGGGCCAATGAGCAGTTCTTC. The gene calls are TRBV9 and TRBJ2-1; unclear D gene. The ends were cut back, 2 bases at V and 6 bases at J, with 6 bases in the middle. The CDR3 sequence is 12 residues long. CDR1 is SGDLS, CDR2 YYNGEE, per germline. The full variable domain, completed using reference TRBV9 and TRBJ2-1, is DSGVTQTPKHLITATGQRVTLRCSPRSGDLSVYWYQQSLDQGLQFLIQYYNGEERAKGNILERFSAQQFPDLHSELNLSSLELGDSALYFCASSVRANEQFFGPGTRLTVL.

This clonotype appeared a few times. The gene calls are TRBV7-6 and TRBJ2-7; TRBD1 matches at 8 bases. The CDR3 runs to 14 residues. Germline V CDR1 and CDR2: SGHVS, FNYEAQ. J was trimmed by 4 bases and V by 2 bases; bases with no gene match: 4. The CDR3 is CASSLQGAGYEQYF. CDR3 nucleotides: TGTGCCAGCAGCTTACAGGGGGCTGGGTACGAGCAGTACTTC.